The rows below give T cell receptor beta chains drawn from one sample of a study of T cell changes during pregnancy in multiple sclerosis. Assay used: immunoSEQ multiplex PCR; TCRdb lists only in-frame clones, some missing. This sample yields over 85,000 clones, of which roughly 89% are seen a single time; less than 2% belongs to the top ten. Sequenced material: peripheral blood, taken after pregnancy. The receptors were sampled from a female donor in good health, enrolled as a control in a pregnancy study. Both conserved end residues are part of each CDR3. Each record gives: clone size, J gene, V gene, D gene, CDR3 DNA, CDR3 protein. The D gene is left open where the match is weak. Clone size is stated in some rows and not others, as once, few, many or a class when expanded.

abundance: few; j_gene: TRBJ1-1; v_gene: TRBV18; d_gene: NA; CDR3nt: TGTGCCAGCTCACAATTGACACGGAACACTGAAGCTTTCTTT; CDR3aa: CASSQLTRNTEAFF
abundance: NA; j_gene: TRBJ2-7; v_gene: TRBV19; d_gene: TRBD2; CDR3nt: TGTGCCAGTAGTATTGGGCGGGGGTCCTACGAGCAGTACTTC; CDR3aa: CASSIGRGSYEQYF
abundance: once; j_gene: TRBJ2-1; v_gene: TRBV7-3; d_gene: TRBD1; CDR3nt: TGTGCCAGCAGCCCGACCGGGACAGGGAGCGGGAATGAGCAGTTCTTC; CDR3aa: CASSPTGTGSGNEQFF
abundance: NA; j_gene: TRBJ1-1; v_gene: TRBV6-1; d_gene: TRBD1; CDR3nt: TGTGCCAATCACCGAGGGGACAGGAACACTGAAGCTTTCTTT; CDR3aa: CANHRGDRNTEAFF
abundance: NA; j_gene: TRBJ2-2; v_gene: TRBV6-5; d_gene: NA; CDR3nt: TGTGCCAGCAGTTACGACGGACAAGGGGAGCTGTTTTTT; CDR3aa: CASSYDGQGELFF
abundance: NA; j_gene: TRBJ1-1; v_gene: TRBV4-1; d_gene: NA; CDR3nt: TGCGCCAGCAGCCAAGGTATATTGAACACTGAAGCTTTCTTT; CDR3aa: CASSQGILNTEAFF
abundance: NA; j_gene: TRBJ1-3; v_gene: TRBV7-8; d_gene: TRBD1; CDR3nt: TGTGCCAGCAGCTATTTGGGGACAGGGTCTCTACAAAACACCATATATTTT; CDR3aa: CASSYLGTGSLQNTIYF
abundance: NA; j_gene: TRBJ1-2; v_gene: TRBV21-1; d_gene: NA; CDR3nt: TGTGCCAGCAGCAAAAGGGAAATTCCGGGAGCCCCATGCTATGGCTACACCTTC; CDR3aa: CASSKREIPGAPCYGYTF
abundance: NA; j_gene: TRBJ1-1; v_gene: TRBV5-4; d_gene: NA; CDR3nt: TGTGCCAGCAGCTTGGGGGACAACGTTGCCCGGGGAGCTTTCTTT; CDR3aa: CASSLGDNVARGAFF
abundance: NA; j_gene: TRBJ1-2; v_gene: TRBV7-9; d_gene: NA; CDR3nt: TGTGCCAGCAGCTTAGACAGGGCCCGTGGCTACACCTTC; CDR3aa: CASSLDRARGYTF
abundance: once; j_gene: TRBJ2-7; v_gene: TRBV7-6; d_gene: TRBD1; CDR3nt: TGTGCCAGCAGCCCATCCCGGGACAGGGCTAAGAACTCCTACGAGCAGTACTTC; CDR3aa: CASSPSRDRAKNSYEQYF
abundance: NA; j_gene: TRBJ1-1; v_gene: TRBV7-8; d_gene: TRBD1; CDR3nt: TGTGCCAGCAGCTTAGGGACAGGGAGGGGTGAAGCTTTCTTT; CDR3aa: CASSLGTGRGEAFF
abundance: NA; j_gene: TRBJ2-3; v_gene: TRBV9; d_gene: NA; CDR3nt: TGTGCCAGCAGCGTAGTGCCTTGGGCAGGGGACAGCACAGATACGCAGTATTTT; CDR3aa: CASSVVPWAGDSTDTQYF
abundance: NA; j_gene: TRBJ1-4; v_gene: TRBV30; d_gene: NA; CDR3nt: TGTGCCTGGAGTGTGGTTGGGCCGGATGAAAAACTGTTTTTT; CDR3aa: CAWSVVGPDEKLFF
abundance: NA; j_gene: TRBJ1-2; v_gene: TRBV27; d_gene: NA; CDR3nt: TGTGCCAGCAGTCAAACAGGGAATTCCTATGGCTACACCTTC; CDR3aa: CASSQTGNSYGYTF
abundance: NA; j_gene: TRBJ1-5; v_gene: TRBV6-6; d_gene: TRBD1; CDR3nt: TGTGCCAGCAGGGGGACAGCCGGCAATCAGCCCCAGCATTTT; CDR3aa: CASRGTAGNQPQHF
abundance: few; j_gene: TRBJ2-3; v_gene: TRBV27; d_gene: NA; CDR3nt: TGTGCCAGCAGTTCTCCCGGGACAACTAGCACAGATACGCAGTATTTT; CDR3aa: CASSSPGTTSTDTQYF
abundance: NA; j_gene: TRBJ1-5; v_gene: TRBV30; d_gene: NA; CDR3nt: TGTGCCTGGAGTGTCGGGGAATATCAGCCCCAGCATTTT; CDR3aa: CAWSVGEYQPQHF
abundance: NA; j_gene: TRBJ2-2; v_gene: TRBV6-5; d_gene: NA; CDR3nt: TGTGCCAGCCTTCCCAGGGGCACCGGGGAGCTGTTTTTT; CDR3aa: CASLPRGTGELFF
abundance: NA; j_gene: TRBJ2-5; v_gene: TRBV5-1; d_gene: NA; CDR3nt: TGCGCCAGCAGCTCCACAGGGTCTCAGGGGCCTCAAGAGACCCAGTACTTC; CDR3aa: CASSSTGSQGPQETQYF
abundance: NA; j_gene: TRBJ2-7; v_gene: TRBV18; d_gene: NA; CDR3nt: TGTGCCAGCTCACCACGCCAGGCCTACGAGCAGTACTTC; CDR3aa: CASSPRQAYEQYF
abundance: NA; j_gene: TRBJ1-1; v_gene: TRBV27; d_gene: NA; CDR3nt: TGTGCCAGCAGGATCGGGGGGAACACTGAAGCTTTCTTT; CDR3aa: CASRIGGNTEAFF
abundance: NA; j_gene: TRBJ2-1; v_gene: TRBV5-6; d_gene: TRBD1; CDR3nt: TGTGCCAGCAGCCGCAGGGGGATTAGCTCCTACAATGAGCAGTTCTTC; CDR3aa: CASSRRGISSYNEQFF
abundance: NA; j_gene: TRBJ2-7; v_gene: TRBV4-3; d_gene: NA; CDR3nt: TGCGCCAGCAGCCAATCCCAGGGTTCGGACGAGCAGTACTTC; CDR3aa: CASSQSQGSDEQYF
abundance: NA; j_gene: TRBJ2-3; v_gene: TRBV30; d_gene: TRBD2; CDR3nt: TGTGCCTGTTCCGAGGGGGCGGGGGGGCCTGGAGATACGCAGTATTTT; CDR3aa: CACSEGAGGPGDTQYF
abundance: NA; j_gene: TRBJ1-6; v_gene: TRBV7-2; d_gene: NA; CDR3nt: TGTGCCAGCAGCTTAGCTGCAAGCCCCCCTAATTCACCCCTCCACTTT; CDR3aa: CASSLAASPPNSPLHF
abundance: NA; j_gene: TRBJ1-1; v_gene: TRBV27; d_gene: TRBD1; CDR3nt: TGTGCCAGCAGTCCAACAGGGGGGCTTAGGGCTTTCTTT; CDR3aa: CASSPTGGLRAFF
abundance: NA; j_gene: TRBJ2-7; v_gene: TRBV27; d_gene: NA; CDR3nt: TGTGCCAGCAGTGCCGACAGATCCCTCTACGAGCAGTACTTC; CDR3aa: CASSADRSLYEQYF
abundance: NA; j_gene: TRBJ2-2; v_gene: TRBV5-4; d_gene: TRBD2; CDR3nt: TGTGCCAGCAGCCCTTTGACTAGCCGGGCCGGGGAGCTGTTTTTT; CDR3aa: CASSPLTSRAGELFF
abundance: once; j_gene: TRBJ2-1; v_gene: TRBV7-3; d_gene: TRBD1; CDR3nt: TGTGCCAGCAGCCCCTCGGGACAGAGAGCCTACAATGAGCAGTTCTTC; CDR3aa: CASSPSGQRAYNEQFF
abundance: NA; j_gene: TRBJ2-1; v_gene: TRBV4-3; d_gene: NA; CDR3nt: TGCGCCAGCAGCCAAGAGAGCGGCGCGTACAATGAGCAGTTCTTC; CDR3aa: CASSQESGAYNEQFF
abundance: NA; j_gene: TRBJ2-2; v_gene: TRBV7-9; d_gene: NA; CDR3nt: TGTGCCAGCAGCTTTGGGCCAGCGAACACCGGGGAGCTGTTTTTT; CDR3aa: CASSFGPANTGELFF
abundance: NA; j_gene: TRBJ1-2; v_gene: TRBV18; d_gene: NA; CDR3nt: TGTGCCAGCTCAATCTATTTTGAAGGGGATGGCTACACCTTC; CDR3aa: CASSIYFEGDGYTF